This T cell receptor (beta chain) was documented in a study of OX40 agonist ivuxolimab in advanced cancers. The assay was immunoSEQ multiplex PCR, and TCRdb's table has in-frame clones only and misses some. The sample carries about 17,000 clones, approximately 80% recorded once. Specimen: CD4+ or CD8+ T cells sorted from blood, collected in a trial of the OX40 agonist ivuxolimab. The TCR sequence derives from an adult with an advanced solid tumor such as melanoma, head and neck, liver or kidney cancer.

CDR3 sequence: CASSLLGTYTGELFF. Written as DNA, the CDR3 is TGTGCCAGCAGTTTATTAGGCACTTACACCGGGGAGCTGTTTTTT. The J gene is TRBJ2-2, the V gene TRBV28; D remains ambiguous. From germline, CDR1 is MDHEN and CDR2 SYDVKM. The length of the CDR3 is 15 residues. The germline V and J ends were trimmed by 1 base and 3 bases, with 9 bases remaining between them.